The 28 T cell receptor beta chains given below trace back to one sample, sequenced in a study of blood T cell repertoires in COVID-19. Generated by immunoSEQ multiplex PCR, the TCRdb table keeps only in-frame clones and is missing some. The sample records over 450,000 clones, about 89% being singletons. Input material: peripheral blood. The source is a woman in her fifties or sixties with COVID-19, enrolled during active disease.

This clone was seen only once. The V call is TRBV7-6, the J call TRBJ2-2; possibly TRBD1 for D (5 bases). Germline values: CDR1 SGHVS, CDR2 FNYEAQ. Trimming removed 5 bases at V and 0 bases at J, with 16 bases between. The CDR3 length is 17 residues. In nucleotides, the CDR3 is TGTGCCAGCAGCCTGACGAGAAGACAGCCGAACACCGGGGAGCTGTTTTTT. It yields the protein CASSLTRRQPNTGELFF.

V is TRBV27 and J is TRBJ1-5; tentatively, D is TRBD1 (6 bases). V shed 5 bases and J shed 6 bases, with 17 bases lying between them. Looked up from germline, CDR1 is MNHEY and CDR2 is SMNVEV (reference sequence). The CDR3 has 15 amino acids. The CDR3 region has the DNA TGTGCCAGCAGTATGACACAGGGATTGGGTCAGCCCCAGCATTTT. Translating it yields CASSMTQGLGQPQHF.

The rearrangement links TRBV11-2 to TRBJ1-6, with TRBD1 matching over 8 bases. Trimming cost V 5 bases and J 11 bases; bases outside gene matches: 8. Germline V gene data show CDR1 as SGHAT and CDR2 as FQNNGV. The CDR3 length is 14 residues. The CDR3 DNA sequence: TGTGCCAGCAGCCCAGGGGGCTTGAGGACACCCCTCCACTTT. It is translated as CASSPGGLRTPLHF. Full variable domain (remainder filled in from reference TRBV11-2 and TRBJ1-6): EAGVAQSPRYKIIEKRQSVAFWCNPISGHATLYWYQQILGQGPKLLIQFQNNGVVDDSQLPKDRFSAERLKGVDSTLKIQPAKLEDSAVYLCASSPGGLRTPLHFGNGTRLTVT.

The chain couples TRBV6-1 to TRBJ1-6, with TRBD1 as a possible D gene (6 bases). CDR1 is MNHNS and CDR2 is SASEGT in the germline V gene. V was pared by 3 bases and J by 10 bases, with 16 bases between. The CDR3 length is 15 residues. CDR3 region: CASSEEPGEASPLHF. Here the CDR3 DNA reads TGTGCCAGCAGTGAGGAACCAGGGGAAGCCTCACCCCTCCACTTT.

V usage is TRBV29-1 and J usage is TRBJ2-7, with TRBD2 identical over 8 bases. This CDR3 comprises 14 residues. Trimming took 4 bases from V and 0 from J; bases not matched to a gene: 5. Germline V gene lookup returns CDR1 SQVTM and CDR2 ANQGSEA. The CDR3 is CSVVTSGFSYEQYF. In nucleotides, the CDR3 is TGCAGCGTTGTAACTAGCGGTTTCTCCTACGAGCAGTACTTC.

The rearrangement links TRBV3-1 (or the pseudogene TRBV3-2) to TRBJ1-4; TRBD1 is a possible D gene (6 bases). Germline CDR1 reads LGHDT; CDR2 reads YNNKEL (reference sequence). This CDR3 is 16 amino acids long. V dropped 4 bases and J dropped 4 bases, with 16 bases sitting between them. The CDR3 loop reads CASSPLAGALNEKLFF. DNA for the CDR3: TGTGCCAGCAGCCCCCTGGCAGGGGCGCTTAATGAAAAACTGTTTTTT.

This sequence joins TRBV5-6 and TRBJ1-5; no clear D. CDR1 and CDR2 (germline): SGHDT, YYEEEE. The CDR3 length is 15 residues. Trimming shortened V by 1 base and J by 0 bases, and 8 bases separated the two germline ends. The CDR3 sequence is CASSLWAGSNQPQHF. Written as DNA, the CDR3 is TGTGCCAGCAGCTTGTGGGCAGGTAGCAATCAGCCCCAGCATTTT.

This rearrangement joins TRBV2 to TRBJ1-2; TRBD1 might be the D (6 bases). Germline-derived CDR1 and CDR2 are SNHLY and FYNNEI. The CDR3 sequence is 14 residues long. Trimming stripped 5 bases from V and 1 base from J, with 11 bases between. The CDR3 protein is CASSLHRVNYGYTF. The CDR3 bases are TGTGCCAGCAGTTTACACAGGGTTAACTATGGCTACACCTTC.

J is TRBJ1-6 and V is TRBV28; maybe TRBD1 (6 bases). The CDR3 runs to 13 residues. The V end lost 9 bases, the J end lost 9 bases, and 15 bases lay between the germline ends. CDR1 is MDHEN, CDR2 SYDVKM, per germline. CDR3 in DNA: TGTGCCAGTAAACAGGGTTTAAGTTCACCCCTCCACTTT. Encoded protein: CASKQGLSSPLHF. Full variable domain (rest looked up from reference TRBV28 and TRBJ1-6): DVKVTQSSRYLVKRTGEKVFLECVQDMDHENMFWYRQDPGLGLRLIYFSYDVKMKEKGDIPEGYSVSREKKERFSLILESASTNQTSMYLCASKQGLSSPLHFGNGTRLTVT.

The chain employs TRBV5-1 and TRBJ2-3; TRBD2 matches at 16 bases. V shed 5 bases and J 2 bases; nucleotides not matched to a gene: 5. The CDR3 sequence is 17 residues long. Germline V CDR1 and CDR2: SGHRS, YFSETQ. The DNA of the CDR3 is TGCGCCAGCAGATCCGGGACTAGCGGGGGGGCCACAGATACGCAGTATTTT. As protein: CASRSGTSGGATDTQYF. The full variable domain, completed using reference TRBV5-1 and TRBJ2-3, is KAGVTQTPRYLIKTRGQQVTLSCSPISGHRSVSWYQQTPGQGLQFLFEYFSETQRNKGNFPGRFSGRQFSNSRSEMNVSTLELGDSALYLCASRSGTSGGATDTQYFGPGTRLTVL.

The gene calls are TRBV11-2 and TRBJ2-7; tentatively, D is TRBD1 (6 bases). Looked up from germline, CDR1 is SGHAT and CDR2 is FQNNGV. V lost 5 bases and J lost 1, with 15 bases in between. This CDR3 has 15 amino acids. CDR3 nucleotides: TGTGCCAGCAGCCGGAACAGGGAACCTTCCTACGAGCAGTACTTC. This translates into CASSRNREPSYEQYF.

This chain's CDR3 is CASSSLAGGPTDEQYF. The CDR3 coding sequence is TGTGCCAGTAGTTCGTTAGCGGGGGGGCCTACAGACGAGCAGTACTTC. V gene TRBV19 combines with J gene TRBJ2-7; 11 nucleotides align to TRBD2. V trimming: 5 bases; J trimming: 5 bases; junction bases outside the gene matches: 11. The CDR3 extends over 16 amino acids. Germline loops: CDR1 LNHDA, CDR2 SQIVND (reference sequence).

The J gene is TRBJ2-5, the V gene TRBV7-8; TRBD1 is a possible D gene (6 bases). CDR1 SGHVS and CDR2 FQNEAQ come from the germline V gene. V shed 5 bases and J shed 4 bases, with 11 bases lying between them. The CDR3 spans 13 residues. DNA for the CDR3: TGTGCCAGCAGCCCTCAAGGGGGAGAGACCCAGTACTTC. Protein product: CASSPQGGETQYF.

This sequence joins TRBV6-5 and TRBJ2-2; TRBD1 agrees at 7 bases. Germline V gene lookup returns CDR1 MNHEY and CDR2 SVGAGI. The CDR3 sequence is 12 residues long. Germline trimming cut 6 bases from V and 6 bases from J; bases unmatched to any gene: 1. The chain's CDR3 is CASSRGSGELFF. CDR3 DNA sequence: TGTGCCAGCAGCAGGGGGTCCGGGGAGCTGTTTTTT.

The V gene is TRBV5-1, the J gene TRBJ2-3, with 7 bases aligning to TRBD2. The germline V gene encodes CDR1 SGHRS and CDR2 YFSETQ. This CDR3 spans 17 amino acids. With 2 bases clipped from V and 6 bases from J, the junction kept 15 bases outside the gene matches. The CDR3: CASSFASGAILGDTQYF. CDR3 coding DNA: TGCGCCAGCAGCTTCGCGAGCGGGGCCATACTTGGGGATACGCAGTATTTT.

This clone was counted a single time. This chain's CDR3 is CASSLRGTGGYEQYF. The CDR3 coding sequence is TGTGCCAGCAGCTTAAGGGGGACAGGAGGCTACGAGCAGTACTTC. The chain recombines TRBV7-6 with TRBJ2-7, with 8 bases that match TRBD1. Germline CDR1 is SGHVS and CDR2 is FNYEAQ. The V and J ends lost 2 bases and 3 bases, in that order; junction bases with no gene match: 6. The CDR3 contains 15 residues.

The V and J genes are TRBV18 and TRBJ1-4; D is uncertain. Germline V gene lookup returns CDR1 KGHSH and CDR2 LQKENI. The length of the CDR3 is 16 residues. The ends were cut back, 0 bases at V and 3 bases at J, with 11 bases in the middle. The CDR3 DNA sequence: TGTGCCAGCTCACCACCGCGGGGAGGAGCTAATGAAAAACTGTTTTTT. Its translation is CASSPPRGGANEKLFF.

V is TRBV19 and J is TRBJ1-2; maybe TRBD1 (5 bases). V lost 2 bases to trimming and J lost 3 bases, with 13 bases between them. Germline lookup yields CDR1 LNHDA and CDR2 SQIVND (reference sequence). The CDR3 sequence is 15 residues long. CDR3 DNA sequence: TGTGCCAGTAGTATACGGGGGGTCGTTTACTATGGCTACACCTTC. It codes for CASSIRGVVYYGYTF.

The chain combines TRBV28 with TRBJ1-1; 7 nucleotides agree with TRBD1. V gave up 4 bases and J gave up 10 bases; unmatched junction bases: 6. The germline V gene encodes CDR1 MDHEN and CDR2 SYDVKM. The CDR3 contains 12 residues. CDR3 sequence reads: CASSSERTGAFF. CDR3 bases: TGTGCCAGCAGTTCGGAAAGGACAGGAGCTTTCTTT.

About this clone: The same CDR3 also results from other DNA sequences found in this sample. CDR3 protein: CASSLGTGSYEQYF. CDR3 sequence (DNA): TGTGCCAGCAGCTTAGGAACGGGTAGCTACGAGCAGTACTTC. This chain uses TRBV7-9 with TRBJ2-7; D remains ambiguous. The length of the CDR3 is 14 residues. V was cut by 1 base and J by 3 bases, with 10 bases left in between. The germline V gene encodes CDR1 SEHNR and CDR2 FQNEAQ (reference sequence). The whole variable domain, remainder taken from reference TRBV7-9 and TRBJ2-7, is DTGVSQNPRHKITKRGQNVTFRCDPISEHNRLYWYRQTLGQGPEFLTYFQNEAQLEKSRLLSDRFSAERPKGSFSTLEIQRTEQGDSAMYLCASSLGTGSYEQYFGPGTRLTVT.

The chain uses TRBV6-2 or TRBV6-3 and TRBJ2-7; 8 nucleotides align to TRBD2. The V gene end was trimmed by 2 bases and the J gene end by 2 bases; junction bases not matched to a gene: 2. This CDR3 comprises 14 residues. Germline values: CDR1 MNHEY, CDR2 SVGEGT. Written as DNA, the CDR3 is TGTGCCAGCAGTTACCGGGAGGGACCCTACGAGCAGTACTTC. Amino acid sequence: CASSYREGPYEQYF.

The chain has TRBV3-1 (or the pseudogene TRBV3-2) and TRBJ2-3; TRBD2 aligns across 9 bases. CDR1 is LGHDT, CDR2 YNNKEL, per germline (reference sequence). This CDR3 comprises 18 residues. V lost 0 bases, J lost 4 bases, and 11 bases stayed unmatched. DNA for the CDR3: TGTGCCAGCAGCCAAGAACGAGCGGGGGGTAGTTCGGCAGATACGCAGTATTTT. Translating gives CASSQERAGGSSADTQYF.

The CDR3 nucleotides read TGTGCCAGCAGCCGTGGACAGGGTGCTAACTATGGCTACACCTTC. This sequence encodes CASSRGQGANYGYTF. V usage is TRBV3-1 (or the pseudogene TRBV3-2) and J usage is TRBJ1-2; 8 nucleotides line up with TRBD1. V was pared by 4 bases and J by 0 bases, with 4 bases of the junction left unmatched. The V gene's germline CDR1 is LGHDT and CDR2 YNNKEL (reference sequence). The CDR3 extends over 15 amino acids.

CDR3 sequence: CASSLGTGTLPYEQYF. CDR3 coding DNA: TGTGCCAGCAGCTTGGGAACCGGGACACTCCCCTACGAGCAGTACTTC. The gene calls are TRBV5-8 and TRBJ2-7, with D maybe TRBD1 (6 bases). The CDR3 covers 16 residues. V lost 0 bases to trimming and J lost 2 bases, with 15 bases between them. Germline CDR1 is SGHTS and CDR2 is YDEGEE. Supplemented by reference TRBV5-8 and TRBJ2-7, the full variable domain reads EAGVTQSPTHLIKTRGQQATLRCSPISGHTSVYWYQQALGLGLQFLLWYDEGEERNRGNFPPRFSGRQFPNYSSELNVNALELEDSALYLCASSLGTGTLPYEQYFGPGTRLTVT.

The chain uses TRBV5-1 and TRBJ2-1; no reliable D call. V shed 2 bases and J shed 4 bases, with 13 bases lying between them. The CDR3 is made up of 15 amino acids. In germline, CDR1 is SGHRS, CDR2 YFSETQ. The CDR3 protein is CASSFTSMTYNEQFF. CDR3 sequence (DNA): TGCGCCAGCAGCTTTACCAGCATGACTTACAATGAGCAGTTCTTC.

The chain couples TRBV6-5 to TRBJ1-1, with D possibly TRBD1 on 6 matching bases. Trimming left V 5 bases short and J 5 bases short, with 12 bases between. CDR3 length: 13 residues. The germline V gene encodes CDR1 MNHEY and CDR2 SVGAGI. The CDR3 region has the DNA TGTGCCAGCAGTCGAGGGGGAGTGACTGAAGCTTTCTTT. Its translation: CASSRGGVTEAFF.

The gene calls are TRBV5-1 and TRBJ1-6; 10 bases fit TRBD1. The CDR3 contains 15 residues. V gave up 4 bases and J gave up 7 bases; unmatched junction bases: 5. Germline CDR1 is SGHRS and CDR2 is YFSETQ. CDR3 DNA sequence: TGCGCCAGCAGCGGAGGACAGGGGGGAAATTCACCCCTCCACTTT. Translation: CASSGGQGGNSPLHF.

This clone was recorded once. This chain joins TRBV6-5 and TRBJ1-1; tentative D call: TRBD1 (5 bases). Trimming shortened V by 7 bases and J by 4 bases, and 16 bases separated the two germline ends. The CDR3 contains 14 residues. CDR1 is MNHEY, CDR2 SVGAGI, per germline. Here the CDR3 DNA reads TGTGCCAGCACCCTTGGGGGGGGGAGCACTGAAGCTTTCTTT. This gives the protein CASTLGGGSTEAFF.